The 27 T cell receptor beta chains given below trace back to one sample, sequenced in a study of blood T cell repertoires in COVID-19. Method: immunoSEQ multiplex PCR; TCRdb's copy keeps in-frame clones and lacks some. This sample has 120,000 or so clones, with approximately 80% found just once. What was sequenced was peripheral blood. These TCRs come from a man aged 45-65 years with acute or convalescent COVID-19.

This chain joins TRBV4-1 and TRBJ1-5; 7 positions match TRBD1. Germline CDR1 MGHRA, CDR2 YSYEKL. The J segment lost 3 bases and the V segment lost 5 bases, leaving 7 bases of the junction unmatched. CDR3 length equals 15 residues. This CDR3 is CASSAQGINNQPQHF. In nucleotides, the CDR3 is TGCGCCAGCAGCGCACAGGGGATTAACAATCAGCCCCAGCATTTT.

The CDR3, as DNA: TGTGCCAGTAGTATACCAGGGAGGTCTCAGCCCCAGCATTTT. It yields the protein CASSIPGRSQPQHF. The chain has TRBV19 and TRBJ1-5, with D maybe TRBD1 (5 bases). CDR1 is LNHDA, CDR2 SQIVND, per germline (reference sequence). The CDR3 length is 14 residues. Trimming stripped 2 bases from V and 6 bases from J, with 11 bases between.

This chain connects TRBV5-1 to TRBJ2-6; 8 nucleotides agree with TRBD1. The germline CDR1 and CDR2 sequences are SGHRS and YFSETQ. The CDR3 contains 18 residues. V lost 4 bases to trimming and J lost 0 bases; unmatched junction nucleotides: 9. CDR3 region: CASSAAGQVPSGANVLTF. The CDR3 nucleotides are TGCGCCAGCAGCGCGGCGGGACAGGTACCCTCTGGGGCCAACGTCCTGACTTTC.

This clone was counted a single time. The V call is TRBV5-1, the J call TRBJ1-1; maybe TRBD1 (6 bases). The V gene lost 4 bases and the J gene lost 4 bases, with 11 bases spanning the gap. Germline CDR1 is SGHRS and CDR2 is YFSETQ. The CDR3 extends over 13 amino acids. This CDR3 is CASSQTGLTEAFF. The CDR3 region has the DNA TGCGCCAGCAGCCAAACAGGGCTCACTGAAGCTTTCTTT.

This clone was seen once. The CDR3, as DNA: TGTGCCACCAGCCGGGTCGGTGAAAAACTGTTTTTT. Translating it yields CATSRVGEKLFF. V and J are TRBV25-1 and TRBJ1-4; D unclear. The germline gives CDR1 MGHDK, CDR2 SYGVNS. Deletions cut 10 bases from V and 7 bases from J, with 13 bases between. There are 12 residues in the CDR3.

The chain links TRBV6-5 to TRBJ2-5, with D maybe TRBD2 (6 bases). Germline CDR1 MNHEY, CDR2 SVGAGI. The CDR3 length is 13 residues. Trimming left V 6 bases short and J 4 bases short, with 12 bases between. CDR3 residues: CASSSGDLETQYF. CDR3 coding DNA: TGTGCCAGCAGCTCGGGGGACCTAGAGACCCAGTACTTC.

The V call is TRBV12-3 or TRBV12-4, the J call TRBJ2-3, with no clear D. The CDR3 length is 12 residues. V lost 3 bases, J lost 2 bases, and 3 bases lay in between. The CDR3 nucleotides read TGTGCCAGCAGTTTCTACACAGATACGCAGTATTTT. This translates into CASSFYTDTQYF.

The chain links TRBV19 to TRBJ2-2; 9 nucleotides match TRBD2. Germline CDR1 LNHDA, CDR2 SQIVND (reference sequence). Losses at the gene ends were 3 bases for V and 8 bases for J; bases not matched to a gene: 7. This CDR3 has 15 amino acids. The CDR3 DNA is TGTGCCAGTAGTATCCGGCGGGAGGGGAGGGGGGAGCTGTTTTTT. It specifies CASSIRREGRGELFF.

The chain uses TRBV11-2 and TRBJ2-7; 8 bases line up with TRBD2. The CDR3 consists of 15 residues. V gave up 1 base and J gave up 2 bases; unmatched junction bases: 4. Germline assignment: CDR1 SGHAT and CDR2 FQNNGV. DNA of the CDR3: TGTGCCAGCAGCTTAGCGGCGGGGGGAGCCTACGAGCAGTACTTC. This encodes CASSLAAGGAYEQYF.

CDR3: CASRHDRVSPLHF. The CDR3 coding sequence is TGTGCCAGCAGGCACGACAGGGTTTCACCCCTCCACTTT. The chain uses TRBV11-2 and TRBJ1-6; 7 positions agree with TRBD1. J was trimmed by 9 bases and V by 6 bases; bases with no gene match: 5. The CDR3 length is 13 residues. The V gene's germline CDR1 is SGHAT and CDR2 FQNNGV.

V is TRBV10-3 and J is TRBJ1-5; D call uncertain. The CDR3 runs 14 residues. Germline V CDR1 and CDR2: ENHRY, SYGVKD. Trimming removed 0 bases at V and 5 bases at J, with 8 bases between. The CDR3 coding sequence is TGTGCCATCAGTGAGTCCAGCGGCGATCAGCCCCAGCATTTT. Residues: CAISESSGDQPQHF.

The rearrangement uses TRBV3-1 (or the pseudogene TRBV3-2) and TRBJ2-3; D possibly corresponds to TRBD2 (6 bases). The CDR3 runs to 15 residues. The germline CDR1 and CDR2 sequences are LGHDT and YNNKEL (reference sequence). The V and J ends lost 7 bases and 0 bases respectively, with 14 bases between them. The CDR3 sequence: CASTPDYFSTDTQYF. For the CDR3, the DNA is TGTGCCAGCACCCCGGACTACTTTAGCACAGATACGCAGTATTTT.

The J gene is TRBJ1-1, the V gene TRBV27, with TRBD1 matching over 10 bases. CDR1 is MNHEY, CDR2 SMNVEV, per germline (reference sequence). The CDR3 contains 16 residues. Germline trimming cut 7 bases from V and 0 bases from J; bases unmatched to any gene: 8. Here the CDR3 DNA reads TGTGCCAGCATATCCCGGGACAGGGGATTGAACACTGAAGCTTTCTTT. It yields the protein CASISRDRGLNTEAFF.

The rearrangement uses TRBV19 and TRBJ1-3, with D hard to call. Germline V gene data show CDR1 as LNHDA and CDR2 as SQIVND (reference sequence). V lost 5 bases to trimming and J lost 0 bases, with 8 bases between them. The CDR3 spans 14 residues. The CDR3 loop is CASSQEGSGNTIYF. The CDR3 DNA reads TGTGCCAGTAGTCAGGAGGGCTCTGGAAACACCATATATTTT.

The chain combines TRBV5-8 with TRBJ2-6; TRBD1 agrees at 8 bases. J was trimmed by 0 bases and V by 4 bases; bases with no gene match: 12. Germline-derived CDR1 and CDR2 are SGHTS and YDEGEE. The CDR3 is 19 residues long. CDR3 amino acids: CASSHVTGASVSGANVLTF. The CDR3 nucleotides read TGTGCCAGCAGCCATGTGACAGGGGCCTCAGTCTCTGGGGCCAACGTCCTGACTTTC.

The chain links TRBV5-1 to TRBJ2-5; D unclear. This CDR3 comprises 16 residues. Germline values: CDR1 SGHRS, CDR2 YFSETQ. Trimming took 3 bases from V and 1 from J, leaving 16 bases between them. CDR3 in amino acids: CASSSTVEATQETQYF. The CDR3 DNA reads as TGCGCCAGCAGCTCAACGGTCGAGGCAACCCAAGAGACCCAGTACTTC.

V and J are TRBV27 and TRBJ1-6; D may be TRBD1 (6 bases). This CDR3 has 16 amino acids. Trimming took 0 bases from V and 4 from J, leaving 10 bases between them. The germline gives CDR1 MNHEY, CDR2 SMNVEV (reference sequence). The CDR3 spells CASSLSAGEYNSPLHF. DNA of the CDR3: TGTGCCAGCAGTTTATCGGCAGGGGAGTATAATTCACCCCTCCACTTT.

The chain combines TRBV6-5 with TRBJ2-1; a weak D match, TRBD2 (5 bases). The ends were cut back, 4 bases at V and 4 bases at J, with 14 bases in the middle. The CDR3 contains 15 residues. CDR1 and CDR2 from the germline V gene are MNHEY and SVGAGI. The CDR3 region has the DNA TGTGCCAGCAGTTGGGCGACGGGGAGTTACAATGAGCAGTTCTTC. As protein: CASSWATGSYNEQFF.

The genes are TRBV4-1 and TRBJ1-2; TRBD1 aligns across 7 bases. The ends lost 5 bases at V and 8 bases at J; junction bases unmatched: 11. The CDR3 has 14 residues. Looked up from germline, CDR1 is MGHRA and CDR2 is YSYEKL. The CDR3, as DNA: TGCGCCAGCAGCGGTAATCGGGACAGCCTCGGCTACACCTTC. Protein: CASSGNRDSLGYTF.

This chain links TRBV13 with TRBJ1-2; TRBD1 aligns across 7 bases. Germline CDR1 and CDR2: PRHDT and FYEKMQ (reference sequence). This CDR3 has 15 residues. The trim removed 4 bases at V and 5 bases at J, leaving 10 bases unmatched. The CDR3 DNA sequence: TGTGCCAGCAGCTCGACGACAGGGCCTTCTTATGGCTACACCTTC. Its protein product is CASSSTTGPSYGYTF.

V gene TRBV11-3 combines with J gene TRBJ2-3; 7 bases match TRBD2. CDR1 is SGHNT, CDR2 YENEEA, per germline. The CDR3 is 16 amino acids. J gave up 4 bases and V 1 base, and 8 bases lay outside the gene matches. As DNA, the CDR3 is TGTGCCAGCAGCTTAGGTCGCGGGGGAGGGCCAGATACGCAGTATTTT. Its protein is CASSLGRGGGPDTQYF.

This chain uses TRBV15 with TRBJ2-1; 10 nucleotides line up with TRBD2. The CDR3 runs 19 residues. Germline-derived CDR1 and CDR2 are LNHNV and YYDKDF (reference sequence). After removal of 1 base from V and 4 bases from J, the junction contained 13 bases not matched to a gene. The CDR3 coding sequence is TGTGCCACCAGCAGAGTCCGTGCGAGCGGGAGGGCCAGTTACAATGAGCAGTTCTTC. This gives the protein CATSRVRASGRASYNEQFF.

This chain connects TRBV28 to TRBJ2-1, with a weak D call TRBD2 (5 bases). CDR1 is MDHEN and CDR2 is SYDVKM in the germline V gene. Trimming left V 3 bases short and J 2 bases short, with 11 bases between. The length of the CDR3 is 15 residues. The CDR3 region is CASSLRVETYNEQFF. The DNA for the CDR3 is TGTGCCAGCAGTTTGCGGGTTGAGACCTACAATGAGCAGTTCTTC.

The J gene is TRBJ1-1, the V gene TRBV28; TRBD1 aligns across 9 bases. CDR1 is MDHEN, CDR2 SYDVKM, per germline. CDR3 length: 15 residues. V was pared by 4 bases and J by 4 bases, with 7 bases of the junction left unmatched. CDR3 coding DNA: TGTGCCAGCAGTTCCAACAGGGGGCGCGGCACTGAAGCTTTCTTT. It codes for CASSSNRGRGTEAFF.

The rearrangement joins TRBV5-6 to TRBJ2-3; 8 bases match TRBD2. J gave up 5 bases and V 5 bases, and 10 bases lay outside the gene matches. Germline V gene sequence: CDR1 SGHDT, CDR2 YYEEEE. This CDR3 region has 15 residues. This chain's CDR3 is CASSAPGLEGDTQYF. CDR3 DNA sequence: TGTGCCAGCAGTGCTCCGGGACTAGAGGGAGATACGCAGTATTTT. Full variable domain (outside the CDR3, taken from reference TRBV5-6 and TRBJ2-3): DAGVTQSPTHLIKTRGQQVTLRCSPKSGHDTVSWYQQALGQGPQFIFQYYEEEERQRGNFPDRFSGHQFPNYSSELNVNALLLGDSALYLCASSAPGLEGDTQYFGPGTRLTVL.

V usage is TRBV4-1 and J usage is TRBJ2-3; the D gene is possibly TRBD2 (7 bases). Per germline, CDR1 MGHRA and CDR2 YSYEKL. V was pared by 4 bases and J by 2 bases, with 19 bases between. CDR3 length: 17 residues. The CDR3 DNA sequence: TGCGCCAGCAGCCTTAATCGAGGGGGGGACGCCACAGATACGCAGTATTTT. It specifies CASSLNRGGDATDTQYF.

This rearrangement joins TRBV4-1 to TRBJ2-2, with D possibly TRBD2 on 5 matching bases. Per germline, CDR1 MGHRA and CDR2 YSYEKL. The CDR3 covers 16 residues. V lost 0 bases and J lost 5, with 13 bases in between. This CDR3 reads CASSQESYRGTGELFF. The CDR3, as DNA: TGCGCCAGCAGCCAAGAGTCGTATCGGGGAACCGGGGAGCTGTTTTTT.